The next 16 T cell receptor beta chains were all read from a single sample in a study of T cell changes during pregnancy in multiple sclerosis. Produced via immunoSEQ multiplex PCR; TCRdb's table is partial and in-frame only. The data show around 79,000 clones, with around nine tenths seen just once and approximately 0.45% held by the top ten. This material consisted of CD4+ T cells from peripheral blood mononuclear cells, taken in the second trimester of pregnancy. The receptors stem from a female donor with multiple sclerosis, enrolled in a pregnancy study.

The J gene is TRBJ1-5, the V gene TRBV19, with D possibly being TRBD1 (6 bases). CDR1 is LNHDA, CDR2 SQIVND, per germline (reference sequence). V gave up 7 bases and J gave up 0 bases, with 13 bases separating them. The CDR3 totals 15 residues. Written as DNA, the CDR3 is TGTGCCAGTACTCTTGAGGGGGATAGCAATCAGCCCCAGCATTTT. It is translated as CASTLEGDSNQPQHF.

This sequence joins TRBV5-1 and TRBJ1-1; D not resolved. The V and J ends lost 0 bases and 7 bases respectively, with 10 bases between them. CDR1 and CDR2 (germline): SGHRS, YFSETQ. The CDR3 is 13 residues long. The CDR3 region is CASSLVRGSEAFF. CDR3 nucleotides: TGCGCCAGCAGCTTGGTAAGAGGGAGTGAAGCTTTCTTT.

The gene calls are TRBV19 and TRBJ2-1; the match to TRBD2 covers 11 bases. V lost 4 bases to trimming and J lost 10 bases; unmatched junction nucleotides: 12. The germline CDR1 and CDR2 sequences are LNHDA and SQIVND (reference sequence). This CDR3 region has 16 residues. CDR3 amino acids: CASSTRSSGRAIEQFF. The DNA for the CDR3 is TGTGCCAGTAGTACCCGGAGTAGCGGGAGGGCAATCGAGCAGTTCTTC.

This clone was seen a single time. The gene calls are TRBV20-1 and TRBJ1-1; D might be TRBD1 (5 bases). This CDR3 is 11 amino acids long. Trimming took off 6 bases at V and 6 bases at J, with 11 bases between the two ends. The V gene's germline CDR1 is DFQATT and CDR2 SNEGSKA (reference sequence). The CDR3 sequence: CSAGRGPEAFF. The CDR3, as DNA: TGCAGTGCGGGGAGGGGCCCTGAAGCTTTCTTT.

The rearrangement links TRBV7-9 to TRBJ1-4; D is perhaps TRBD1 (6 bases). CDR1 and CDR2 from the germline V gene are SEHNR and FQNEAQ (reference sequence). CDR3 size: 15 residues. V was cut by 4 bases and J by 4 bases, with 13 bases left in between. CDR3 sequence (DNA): TGTGCCAGCAGCTCCCAGGACAGTCTTAATGAAAAACTGTTTTTT. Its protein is CASSSQDSLNEKLFF.

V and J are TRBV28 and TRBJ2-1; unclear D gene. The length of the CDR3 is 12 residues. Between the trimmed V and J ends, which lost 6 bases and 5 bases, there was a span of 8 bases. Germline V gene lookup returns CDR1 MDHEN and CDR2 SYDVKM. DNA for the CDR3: TGTGCCAGCAGGAGTACAGACAATGAGCAGTTCTTC. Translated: CASRSTDNEQFF.

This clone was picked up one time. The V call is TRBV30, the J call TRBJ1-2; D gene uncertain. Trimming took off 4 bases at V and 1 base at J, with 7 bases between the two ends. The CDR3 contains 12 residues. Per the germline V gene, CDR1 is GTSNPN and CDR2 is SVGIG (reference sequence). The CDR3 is CAWNGFNYGYTF. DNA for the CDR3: TGTGCCTGGAACGGGTTTAACTATGGCTACACCTTC.

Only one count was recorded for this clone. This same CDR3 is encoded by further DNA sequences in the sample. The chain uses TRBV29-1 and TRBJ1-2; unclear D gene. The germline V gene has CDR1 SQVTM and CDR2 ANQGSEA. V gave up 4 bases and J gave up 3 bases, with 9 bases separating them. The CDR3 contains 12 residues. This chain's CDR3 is CSVGWGDYGYTF. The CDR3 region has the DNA TGCAGCGTTGGGTGGGGAGACTATGGCTACACCTTC.

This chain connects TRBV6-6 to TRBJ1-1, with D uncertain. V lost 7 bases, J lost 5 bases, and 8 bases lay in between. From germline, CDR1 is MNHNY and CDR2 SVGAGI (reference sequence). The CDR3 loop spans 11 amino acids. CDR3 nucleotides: TGTGCCAGCAACCGCGCGACTGAAGCTTTCTTT. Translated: CASNRATEAFF.

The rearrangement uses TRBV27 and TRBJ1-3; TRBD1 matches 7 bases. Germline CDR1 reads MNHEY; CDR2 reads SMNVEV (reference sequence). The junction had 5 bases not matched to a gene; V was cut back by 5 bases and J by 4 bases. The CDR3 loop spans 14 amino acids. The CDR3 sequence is CASSVRGTGNTIYF. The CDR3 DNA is TGTGCCAGCAGTGTCAGGGGGACCGGAAACACCATATATTTT.

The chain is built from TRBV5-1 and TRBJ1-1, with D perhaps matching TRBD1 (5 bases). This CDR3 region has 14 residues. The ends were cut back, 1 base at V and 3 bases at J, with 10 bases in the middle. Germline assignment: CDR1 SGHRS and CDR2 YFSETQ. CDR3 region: CASSLTRGYTEAFF. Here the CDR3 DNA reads TGCGCCAGCAGCTTGACCCGGGGGTACACTGAAGCTTTCTTT.

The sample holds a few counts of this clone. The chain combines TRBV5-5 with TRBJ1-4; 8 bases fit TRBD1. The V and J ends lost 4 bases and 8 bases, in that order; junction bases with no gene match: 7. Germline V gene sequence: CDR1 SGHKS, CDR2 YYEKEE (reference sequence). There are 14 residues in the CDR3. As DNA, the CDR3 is TGTGCCAGCAGCCCAACAGGGGGACTCGAAAAACTGTTTTTT. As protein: CASSPTGGLEKLFF.

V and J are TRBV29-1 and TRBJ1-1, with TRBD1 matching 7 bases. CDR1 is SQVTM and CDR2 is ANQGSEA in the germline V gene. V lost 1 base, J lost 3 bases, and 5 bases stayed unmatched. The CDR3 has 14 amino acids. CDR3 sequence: CSVEVPGQYTEAFF. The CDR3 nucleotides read TGCAGCGTTGAAGTCCCGGGACAGTACACTGAAGCTTTCTTT.

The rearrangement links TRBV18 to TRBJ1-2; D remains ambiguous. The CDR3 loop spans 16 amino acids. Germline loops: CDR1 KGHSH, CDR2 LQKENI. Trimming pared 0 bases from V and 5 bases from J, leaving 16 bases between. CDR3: CASSPPLIQFKYGYTF. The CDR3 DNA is TGTGCCAGCTCACCACCCCTGATCCAGTTCAAATATGGCTACACCTTC.

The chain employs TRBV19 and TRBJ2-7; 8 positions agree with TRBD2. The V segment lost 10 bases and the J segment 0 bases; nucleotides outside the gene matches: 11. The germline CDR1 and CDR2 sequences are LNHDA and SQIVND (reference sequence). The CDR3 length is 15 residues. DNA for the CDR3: TGTGCCACCGCCCCCACTAGCGGTCCCTCCTACGAGCAGTACTTC. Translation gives CATAPTSGPSYEQYF.

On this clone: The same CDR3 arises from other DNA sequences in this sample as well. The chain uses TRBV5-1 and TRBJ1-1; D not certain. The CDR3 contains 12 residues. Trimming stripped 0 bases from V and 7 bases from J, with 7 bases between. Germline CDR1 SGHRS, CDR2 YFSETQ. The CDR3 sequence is CASSLEGVEAFF. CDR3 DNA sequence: TGCGCCAGCAGCTTGGAGGGAGTTGAAGCTTTCTTT.